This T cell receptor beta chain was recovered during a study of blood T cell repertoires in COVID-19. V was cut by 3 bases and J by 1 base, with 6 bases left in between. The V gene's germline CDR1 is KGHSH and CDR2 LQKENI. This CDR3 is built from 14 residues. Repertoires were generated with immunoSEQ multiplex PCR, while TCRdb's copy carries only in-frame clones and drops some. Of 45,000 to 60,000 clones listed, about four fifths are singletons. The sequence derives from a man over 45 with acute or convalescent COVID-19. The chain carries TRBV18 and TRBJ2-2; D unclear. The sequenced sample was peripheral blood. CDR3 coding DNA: TGTGCCAGCTCACCTGACAAGAACACCGGGGAGCTGTTTTTT. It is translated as CASSPDKNTGELFF.